Sequencing of this TCR beta chain was carried out in a study of shared clonotypes between healthy human individuals. Study-wide results and caveats: The represented genetic and exposure-history diversity was limited by the small number of donors.

Remarks on this clone: Its antigen is still unknown.

Clones were sequenced by immunoSEQ multiplex PCR, and TCRdb holds only the in-frame ones, with some missing. The sample holds 2 million or so clones; approximately 94% are singletons and the top ten take approximately 1.2%. Naivety among CD8 cells was defined by CD45RO negativity and positive CCR7 selection, thereby excluding terminally differentiated effector memory CD45RA+ cells. Donors, healthy HIV-negative adults, lacked recent acute infections or vaccinations. Trimming shortened V by 2 bases and J by 3 bases, and 14 bases separated the two germline ends. This CDR3 is 16 amino acids long. Germline values: CDR1 SGHDT, CDR2 YYEEEE.

The chain couples TRBV5-6 to TRBJ1-4; D is unresolved. The TCR was taken from a man aged 18-30 years in good health. The material sequenced was naive CD8+ T cells sorted from blood. The CDR3 protein is CASSLRMYSANEKLFF. Here the CDR3 DNA reads TGTGCCAGCAGCTTACGTATGTACTCGGCTAATGAAAAACTGTTTTTT.